The clone carrying this T cell receptor beta chain was recorded once. What it recognizes is unknown. Time point indicated: newly diagnosed GD, antithyroid drugs for less than 3 months. RNA extracted from PBMCs served as the sequencing template. Looked up from germline, CDR1 is SNHLY and CDR2 is FYNNEI. CDR3 length: 13 amino acids. V lost 7 bases and J lost 3; bases outside the gene matches: 3. Construction of the TCR beta libraries employed iRepertoire HTBI primers in conjunction with Arm-PCR of CDR3 regions. TCRdb itself ran the multiplex PCR reads through MiXCR, one entry per CDR3 protein. Of approximately 490,000 distinct CDR3 sequences in the sample, 15% to 20% are singletons; the top ten hold about 12%. This specimen belongs to a study of regulatory T cells in long-lasting Graves disease. Study results and caveats: Favored usage of TRBV28, TRBJ1-2 and TRBJ2-5 was recorded in persistent disease.

These data were also filed under a second study, of T cells in Graves' hyperthyroidism and ophthalmopathy.

The receptor's source is a man between 40 and 49 years old with Graves disease. This specimen consisted of peripheral blood mononuclear cells (PBMCs), obtained at new diagnosis, from a patient treated with antithyroid drugs. The rearrangement uses TRBV2 and TRBJ1-2; 9 bases fit TRBD1. The CDR3 sequence: CASMGQGDYGYTF. The CDR3, as DNA: TGTGCCAGCATGGGACAGGGCGACTATGGCTACACCTTC. The full variable domain, its missing parts supplied by reference TRBV2 and TRBJ1-2, is EPEVTQTPSHQVTQMGQEVILRCVPISNHLYFYWYRQILGQKVEFLVSFYNNEISEKSEIFDDQFSVERPDGSNFTLKIRSTKLEDSAMYFCASMGQGDYGYTFGSGTRLTVV.